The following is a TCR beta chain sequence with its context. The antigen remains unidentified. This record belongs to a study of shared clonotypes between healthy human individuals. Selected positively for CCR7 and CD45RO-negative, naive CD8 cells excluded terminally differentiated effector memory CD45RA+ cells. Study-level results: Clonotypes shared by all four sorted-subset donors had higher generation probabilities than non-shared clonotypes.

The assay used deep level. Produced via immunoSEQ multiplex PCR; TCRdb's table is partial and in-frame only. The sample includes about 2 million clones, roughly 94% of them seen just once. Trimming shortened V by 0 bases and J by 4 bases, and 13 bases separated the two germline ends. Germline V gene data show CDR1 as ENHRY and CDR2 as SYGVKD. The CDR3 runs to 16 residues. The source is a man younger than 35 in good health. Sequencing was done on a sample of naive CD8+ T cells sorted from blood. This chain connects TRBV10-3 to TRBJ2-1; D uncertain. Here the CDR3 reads CAISESSGGSYNEQFF. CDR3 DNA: TGTGCCATCAGTGAGTCGTCGGGTGGGTCATACAATGAGCAGTTCTTC.